Detailed here is one TCR beta chain. V lost 0 bases, J lost 8 bases, and 13 bases stayed unmatched. In germline, CDR1 is LGHNA, CDR2 YNFKEQ. The CDR3 is 18 residues long. This entry belongs to a study of blood T cell repertoires in COVID-19. Study details: Researchers got acute and convalescent COVID-19 samples from the United States, Italy and Spain.

Original processing notes: Counts of nucleated cells, estimated from reference gene primer amplification, were obtained. The repertoire was sequenced with immunoSEQ multiplex PCR; TCRdb's copy has only in-frame clones and lacks some. That table supplies the V and J calls and clone size; D and trimming were determined from the DNA. The table records roughly 260,000 clones, approximately 92% of them present only once. This chain connects TRBV4-2 to TRBJ2-2, with 9 bases lining up with TRBD2. Sequenced: peripheral blood. The receptor comes from a person aged 18 to 29 with COVID-19, enrolled during active disease. The chain's CDR3 is CASSQDPHSSGAGGELFF. The CDR3 DNA reads as TGTGCCAGCAGCCAAGATCCCCATTCTAGCGGGGCGGGAGGGGAGCTGTTTTTT.